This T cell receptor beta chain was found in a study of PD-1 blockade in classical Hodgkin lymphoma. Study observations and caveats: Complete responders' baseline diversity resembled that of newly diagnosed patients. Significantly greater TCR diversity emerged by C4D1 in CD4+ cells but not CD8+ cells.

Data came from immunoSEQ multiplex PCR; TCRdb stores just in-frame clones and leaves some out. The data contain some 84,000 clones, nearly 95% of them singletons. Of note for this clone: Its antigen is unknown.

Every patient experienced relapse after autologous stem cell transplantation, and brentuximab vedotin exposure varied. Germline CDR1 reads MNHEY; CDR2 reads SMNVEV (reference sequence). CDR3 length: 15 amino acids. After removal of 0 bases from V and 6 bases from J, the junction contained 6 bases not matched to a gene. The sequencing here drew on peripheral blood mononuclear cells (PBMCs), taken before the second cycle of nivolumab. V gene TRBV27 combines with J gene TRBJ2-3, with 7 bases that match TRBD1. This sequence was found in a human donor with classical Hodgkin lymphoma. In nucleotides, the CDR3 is TGTGCCAGCAGTTTATCAGGGGGCGCGAGCGATACGCAGTATTTT. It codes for CASSLSGGASDTQYF.